The clone carrying this T cell receptor beta chain is medium-sized (0.01 to 0.1%) within its sample. The data were obtained in a study of T cells after yellow fever vaccination. Background on the study: EM, EMRA, CM and Tscm memory subsets were separated by sorting (using CD3, CD45RA, CCR7 and CD95). Study conclusions and caveats: At day 0, almost all vaccine-responding clonotypes escaped detection in the sorted memory subsets.

TCRdb re-called the 5' RACE reads with MiXCR, one entry per CDR3 protein. The repertoire holds about 10,000 distinct CDR3 sequences, under 5% seen once, with over 1.5% in the top ten. This CDR3 has 13 amino acids. CDR1 and CDR2 from the germline V gene are DFQATT and SNEGSKA (reference sequence). J was trimmed by 3 bases and V by 3 bases; bases with no gene match: 0. The source is a man between 18 and 29 years old who received the YFV17D yellow fever vaccine. V is TRBV20-1 and J is TRBJ2-7, with TRBD2 matching over 12 bases. This specimen consisted of PBMCs, either bulk or a sorted T-cell subset (CD4+, CD8+, memory, or dextramer-sorted; not recorded which), obtained around 14 days after the first yellow fever vaccination. In DNA form, the CDR3 reads TGCAGTGCTAGGACTAGCGGGGGCTACGAGCAGTACTTC. This codes for CSARTSGGYEQYF.